These T cell receptor beta chains were read from a single sample in a study of spatial heterogeneity in lung cancer. TCRdb passed the 5' RACE reads through MiXCR, listing each CDR3 protein once. The sample has roughly 7,000 distinct CDR3 sequences, more than 3% seen once. This material consisted of lung tumor tissue, taken at surgery. These receptors all stem from a male donor with early-stage non-small cell lung cancer. The CDR3 runs from the conserved cysteine through the conserved F or W. Each record gives: clone size, J gene, D gene, V gene, CDR3 length, CDR3 DNA, CDR3 protein. A D gene is named only where the DNA matches it firmly. Some rows have no size entry. The others give once, few or many, or a class for an expanded clone.

>many|TRBJ2-1|-|TRBV5-1|12
TGCGCCAGCAGCTTGGAGGGAAATGAGCAGTTCTTC
CASSLEGNEQFF
>many|TRBJ2-1|TRBD2|TRBV20-1|13
TGCAGTGCTACCGCGGGAGGACTGAATGAGCAGTTCTTC
CSATAGGLNEQFF
>many|TRBJ1-2|-|TRBV27|12
TGTGCCAGCAGTTTTAAAGGGAAAGGCTACACCTTC
CASSFKGKGYTF
>many|TRBJ2-6|TRBD1|TRBV7-3|18
TGTGCCAGCAGCTTAGAAGGACAGGGACCCTCTGGGGCCAACGTCCTGACTTTC
CASSLEGQGPSGANVLTF
>-|TRBJ2-5|TRBD2|TRBV4-2|16
TGTGCCAGCAGCCCGGGGGCGGGGGGGATGGTGGAGACCCAGTACTTC
CASSPGAGGMVETQYF
>-|TRBJ1-2|TRBD1|TRBV6-1|16
TGTGCCAGCAGTGAAAGGGGGACAGGCGAGCTACATGGCTACACCTTC
CASSERGTGELHGYTF
>many|TRBJ2-2|TRBD2|TRBV5-1|16
TGCGCCAGCAGCTTGCGCCTAGCGGAGAACACCGGGGAGCTGTTTTTT
CASSLRLAENTGELFF
>many|TRBJ2-7|-|TRBV3-1|12
TGTGCCAGCAGCCAGGACAGATGGGAGCAGTACTTC
CASSQDRWEQYF
>medium-sized|TRBJ2-1|TRBD2|TRBV25-1|19
TGTGCCAGCAGTGAAACCGGGACTAGCGGGAGAGGGAATTGGAATGAGCAGTTCTTC
CASSETGTSGRGNWNEQFF
>medium-sized|TRBJ2-3|TRBD2|TRBV10-3|21
TGTGCCATCAGTGCGCCTCCAAGGGGGACTAGCGGGAGCCGGGTGGCAGATACGCAGTATTTT
CAISAPPRGTSGSRVADTQYF
>many|TRBJ2-1|-|TRBV20-1|12
TGCAGTGCCCAGAGGGCGCGGGATGAGCAGTTCTTC
CSAQRARDEQFF
>medium-sized|TRBJ1-3|-|TRBV20-1|14
TGCAGTGCTAGAGATCGGGAGGGTGGAAACACCATATATTTT
CSARDREGGNTIYF
>many|TRBJ2-7|TRBD1|TRBV11-2|12
TGTGCCAGCAGCCGACCAGGGGGCGAGCAGTACTTC
CASSRPGGEQYF
>many|TRBJ2-2|TRBD1|TRBV5-6|16
TGTGCCAGCAGCGCCGGGACAGGGGCGAGGACCGGGGAGCTGTTTTTT
CASSAGTGARTGELFF
>few|TRBJ1-5|TRBD1|TRBV7-2|14
TGTGCCAGCAGCTCCACAGGGGGCAGTCAGCCCCAGCATTTT
CASSSTGGSQPQHF
>medium-sized|TRBJ1-2|-|TRBV12-3/TRBV12-4|13
TGTGCCAGCAGTGTTCCGAGTAGCTATGGCTACACCTTC
CASSVPSSYGYTF
>many|TRBJ2-1|-|TRBV18|15
TGTGCCAGCTCCCTAACCAGCGGAGGGTTGGACGAGCAGTTCTTC
CASSLTSGGLDEQFF
>many|TRBJ2-5|TRBD2|TRBV20-1|16
TGCAGTGCTAGGGGGGGCGGGACTAGTTCTGAAGAGACCCAGTACTTC
CSARGGGTSSEETQYF
>many|TRBJ1-1|-|TRBV12-3/TRBV12-4|15
TGTGCCAGCAGCCGTCCGGGCCGGAGGGACACTGAAGCTTTCTTT
CASSRPGRRDTEAFF
>medium-sized|TRBJ2-7|TRBD2|TRBV11-1|12
TGTGCCAGTTCACGGGGGGAAGACGAGCAGTACTTC
CASSRGEDEQYF
>medium-sized|TRBJ2-1|-|TRBV7-3|16
TGTGCCAGCAGCCTCTACGGGACTCTCTCCTACAATGAGCAGTTCTTC
CASSLYGTLSYNEQFF
>many|TRBJ1-1|-|TRBV3-1|11
TGTGCCAGCAGCCAAGGAACGGAAGCTTTCTTT
CASSQGTEAFF
>many|TRBJ1-6|-|TRBV7-3|16
TGTGCCAGCAGCTTATTATCGGGCTCCTATAATTCACCCCTCCACTTT
CASSLLSGSYNSPLHF
>many|TRBJ2-3|-|TRBV5-6|13
TGTGCCAGCAGCTTGACGGTCACAGATACGCAGTATTTT
CASSLTVTDTQYF
>medium-sized|TRBJ2-5|-|TRBV20-1|12
TGCAGTGCTAGTCGTAGGGAAGAGACCCAGTACTTC
CSASRREETQYF
>many|TRBJ2-5|-|TRBV6-1|13
TGTGCCAGCAGTGCCCTCTGGAGAGAGACCCAGTACTTC
CASSALWRETQYF
>many|TRBJ1-5|-|TRBV2|16
TGTGCCAGCAGTCCTCCCGGGTTAGGAGGCAATCAGCCCCAGCATTTT
CASSPPGLGGNQPQHF
>medium-sized|TRBJ2-7|-|TRBV3-1|11
TGTGCCAGCAGCCAGACCGACGAGCAGTACTTC
CASSQTDEQYF
>-|TRBJ1-2|TRBD1|TRBV9|12
TGTGCCTCATCCGGGACAGGGGCCCCGTACACCTTC
CASSGTGAPYTF
>medium-sized|TRBJ2-2|TRBD2|TRBV19|15
TGTGCCAGTAGTATATCCGCGGGAGTCACCGGGGAGCTGTTTTTT
CASSISAGVTGELFF
>many|TRBJ2-3|-|TRBV29-1|11
TGCAGCGTAGTAAAAACAGATACGCAGTATTTT
CSVVKTDTQYF
>many|TRBJ2-5|TRBD1|TRBV7-9|13
TGTGCCAGCAGCCCAGGGGGCAGAGAGACCCAGTACTTC
CASSPGGRETQYF
>medium-sized|TRBJ2-7|-|TRBV2|12
TGTGCCAGCAGTGCCCAGGGCCACGAGCAGTACTTC
CASSAQGHEQYF
>-|TRBJ1-6|-|TRBV12-3/TRBV12-4|12
TGTGCCAGCAGTTTCGGGAATTCACCCCTCCACTTT
CASSFGNSPLHF
>few|TRBJ1-1|-|TRBV5-6|14
TGTGCCAGCAGCCCGGGACTCCAGAACACTGAAGCTTTCTTT
CASSPGLQNTEAFF
>many|TRBJ1-1|TRBD1|TRBV5-1|14
TGCGCCAGCAGCTTAGACAGGGCGAACACTGAAGCTTTCTTT
CASSLDRANTEAFF
>many|TRBJ1-1|-|TRBV5-1|13
TGCGCCAGCAGCTTTAGCACGGACCTAGATGCTTTCTTT
CASSFSTDLDAFF
>many|TRBJ1-5|-|TRBV12-3/TRBV12-4|12
TGTGCCAGCAGTTTGGGGGACCAGCCCCAGCATTTT
CASSLGDQPQHF
>-|TRBJ1-2|-|TRBV15|15
TGTGCCACCAGCTTGATTTGGGGTGACCTATATGGCTACACCTTC
CATSLIWGDLYGYTF
>many|TRBJ2-5|TRBD2|TRBV20-1|13
TGCAGTGCTAACTACGCGGGAGTGAAGACCCAGTACTTC
CSANYAGVKTQYF
>medium-sized|TRBJ1-1|-|TRBV6-5|14
TGTGCCAGCAGTTACCACAGAGTAAACACTGAAGCTTTCTTT
CASSYHRVNTEAFF
>medium-sized|TRBJ1-2|TRBD1|TRBV18|13
TGTGCCAGCTCACCACCCAGGGGGCGAGGCTACACCTTC
CASSPPRGRGYTF
>many|TRBJ2-2|TRBD2|TRBV27|15
TGTGCCAGCAGTTCGGGACTAGCGGGAGGCGGGGAGCTGTTTTTT
CASSSGLAGGGELFF
>many|TRBJ2-5|-|TRBV5-6|14
TGTGCCAGCAGCCCGGGCTCGTACCAAGAGACCCAGTACTTC
CASSPGSYQETQYF
>many|TRBJ1-1|-|TRBV19|14
TGTGCCAGTAGTGGCAGGGGCGTGAACACTGAAGCTTTCTTT
CASSGRGVNTEAFF
>many|TRBJ1-2|-|TRBV29-1|16
TGCAGCGTTGAAGTAGAGTTTGGGCAGGGAAAAGGTGGCTACACCTTC
CSVEVEFGQGKGGYTF
>many|TRBJ2-7|TRBD2|TRBV4-2|15
TGTGCCAGCAGCCAAGTCTCTAGCGGGACGGAGGAGCAGTACTTC
CASSQVSSGTEEQYF
>-|TRBJ1-4|TRBD1|TRBV5-1|16
TGCGCCAGCAGCCCCCGGACAGGGGGCGTTTGGGAAAAACTGTTTTTT
CASSPRTGGVWEKLFF
>many|TRBJ2-3|-|TRBV3-1|12
TGTGCCAGCAGGACAATGGGGGATACGCAGTATTTT
CASRTMGDTQYF
>many|TRBJ2-6|-|TRBV7-9|19
TGTGCCAGCAGCACCAGCGGGACACTTCGTAGCTCTGGGGCCAACGTCCTGACTTTC
CASSTSGTLRSSGANVLTF
>many|TRBJ1-5|TRBD1|TRBV12-3/TRBV12-4|14
TGTGCCAGCAGCCGGACAGGGGGGAATCAGCCCCAGCATTTT
CASSRTGGNQPQHF